Below are 20 T cell receptor beta chains sequenced from a single sample in a study of shared clonotypes between healthy human individuals. The data were produced by immunoSEQ multiplex PCR, yet TCRdb's version contains in-frame clones alone and is incomplete. The sample records 400,000 to 600,000 clones, 75% to 80% being singletons. Sequenced material: PBMCs. All receptors come from a woman between 40 and 55 years old in good health. Some clones in this sample may be carry-over from other donors' samples.

This chain uses TRBV12-5 with TRBJ2-5; 8 bases agree with TRBD2. The CDR3 extends over 14 amino acids. Trimming cost V 6 bases and J 6 bases; bases outside gene matches: 9. Germline V gene lookup returns CDR1 LGHNT and CDR2 FRNRAP. The CDR3 reads CASGLSGSPQTQYF. In DNA, the CDR3 is TGTGCTAGTGGCCTGAGCGGGAGTCCCCAGACCCAGTACTTC.

The gene calls are TRBV7-9 and TRBJ2-3, with 11 positions matching TRBD2. Germline V gene sequence: CDR1 SEHNR, CDR2 FQNEAQ (reference sequence). The CDR3 contains 15 residues. Trimming at V came to 10 bases and at J to 1 base, leaving 7 bases not matched to a gene. The CDR3 loop reads CATQIAGGGTDTQYF. Written as DNA, the CDR3 is TGTGCCACCCAAATAGCGGGAGGGGGCACAGATACGCAGTATTTT.

This clone appeared a few times. This chain links TRBV9 with TRBJ1-1; D gene unclear. CDR1 and CDR2 from the germline V gene are SGDLS and YYNGEE. Trimming pared 4 bases from V and 10 bases from J, leaving 11 bases between. The CDR3 is 11 residues long. Written as DNA, the CDR3 is TGTGCCAGCAGCCCTCAATGTGGAGCTTTCTTT. Amino acids: CASSPQCGAFF.

The chain employs TRBV7-9 and TRBJ2-7; 10 bases match TRBD2. V was pared by 1 base and J by 7 bases, with 7 bases of the junction left unmatched. This CDR3 contains 15 residues. Per germline, CDR1 SEHNR and CDR2 FQNEAQ (reference sequence). The CDR3 DNA is TGTGCCAGCAGCTTAGACATAGCGGGAGGCGGTGAGCAGTACTTC. It codes for CASSLDIAGGGEQYF. The full variable domain, completed using reference TRBV7-9 and TRBJ2-7, is DTGVSQNPRHKITKRGQNVTFRCDPISEHNRLYWYRQTLGQGPEFLTYFQNEAQLEKSRLLSDRFSAERPKGSFSTLEIQRTEQGDSAMYLCASSLDIAGGGEQYFGPGTRLTVT.

The rearrangement uses TRBV18 and TRBJ2-2; 7 nucleotides line up with TRBD2. CDR3 size: 16 residues. J lost 3 bases, V lost 2 bases, and 6 bases had no gene match. The germline V gene encodes CDR1 KGHSH and CDR2 LQKENI. The CDR3 loop is CASSPNPSGDTGELFF. Written as DNA, the CDR3 is TGTGCCAGCTCACCAAATCCTAGCGGTGACACCGGGGAGCTGTTTTTT.

The chain links TRBV5-1 to TRBJ1-1; the match to TRBD1 covers 7 bases. CDR1 and CDR2 from the germline V gene are SGHRS and YFSETQ. There are 16 residues in the CDR3. V shed 1 base and J 1 base; nucleotides not matched to a gene: 7. CDR3 amino acids: CASSLFSTGENTEAFF. The CDR3 coding sequence is TGCGCCAGCAGCTTGTTTTCCACAGGGGAGAACACTGAAGCTTTCTTT.

The CDR3 region has the DNA TGTGCCATCAAAGAGGGAGGGACCACAGATACGCAGTATTTT. Its translation: CAIKEGGTTDTQYF. This rearrangement joins TRBV10-3 to TRBJ2-3; 7 nucleotides align to TRBD2. This CDR3 region has 14 residues. Germline trimming cut 7 bases from V and 2 bases from J; bases unmatched to any gene: 6. CDR1 ENHRY and CDR2 SYGVKD come from the germline V gene.

The chain couples TRBV30 to TRBJ1-6; no clear D. CDR3 length: 15 residues. Trimming left V 1 base short and J 7 bases short, with 14 bases between. Germline V lookup: CDR1 GTSNPN, CDR2 SVGIG (reference sequence). The CDR3 DNA sequence: TGTGCCTGGAGTGCTAGGACCGTCGGCAATTCACCCCTCCACTTT. Its translation is CAWSARTVGNSPLHF.

In its sample, this clone was seen a few times. The rearrangement links TRBV7-8 to TRBJ2-3; D is possibly TRBD2 (6 bases). CDR1 and CDR2 from the germline V gene are SGHVS and FQNEAQ. Trimming stripped 1 base from V and 0 bases from J, with 11 bases between. CDR3 length equals 16 residues. The CDR3 is CASSLEAGWSTDTQYF. The CDR3 bases are TGTGCCAGCAGCTTAGAGGCGGGGTGGAGCACAGATACGCAGTATTTT.

This clone has only one observation. This chain's CDR3 is CASSVQREGLLNEQFF. The CDR3 DNA follows: TGTGCCAGCAGCGTTCAGCGGGAGGGCCTACTCAATGAGCAGTTCTTC. The chain has TRBV9 and TRBJ2-1; 10 bases are a match to TRBD2. The ends lost 2 bases at V and 6 bases at J; junction bases unmatched: 8. Germline CDR1 and CDR2: SGDLS and YYNGEE. This CDR3 is built from 16 residues.

The J gene is TRBJ2-5, the V gene TRBV9; no firm D call. This CDR3 has 15 residues. Trimming shortened V by 0 bases and J by 4 bases, and 13 bases separated the two germline ends. The V gene's germline CDR1 is SGDLS and CDR2 YYNGEE. The CDR3 sequence: CASSVGRKPGETQYF. CDR3 bases: TGTGCCAGCAGCGTAGGAAGGAAGCCAGGAGAGACCCAGTACTTC.

This chain connects TRBV7-8 to TRBJ1-1; the D gene is possibly TRBD1 (6 bases). The length of the CDR3 is 18 residues. V was pared by 6 bases and J by 2 bases, with 25 bases between. Germline V CDR1 and CDR2: SGHVS, FQNEAQ. CDR3: CASRPGGGRGLRNTEAFF. The CDR3 DNA reads as TGTGCCAGCAGACCAGGCGGGGGAAGGGGGTTAAGAAACACTGAAGCTTTCTTT.

V usage is TRBV11-2 and J usage is TRBJ2-7, with 7 positions matching TRBD2. The CDR3 length is 14 residues. Germline CDR1 is SGHAT and CDR2 is FQNNGV. V lost 8 bases to trimming and J lost 6 bases; unmatched junction nucleotides: 13. DNA of the CDR3: TGTGCCAGCCGGCGACCGGGAGGTTTGGGCGAGCAGTACTTC. This translates into CASRRPGGLGEQYF. The full variable domain, its missing parts supplied by reference TRBV11-2 and TRBJ2-7, is EAGVAQSPRYKIIEKRQSVAFWCNPISGHATLYWYQQILGQGPKLLIQFQNNGVVDDSQLPKDRFSAERLKGVDSTLKIQPAKLEDSAVYLCASRRPGGLGEQYFGPGTRLTVT.

This chain joins TRBV28 and TRBJ2-5; D might be TRBD1 or TRBD2, each matching 6 bases. V shed 6 bases and J shed 5 bases, with 19 bases lying between them. The CDR3 totals 15 residues. Germline CDR1 and CDR2: MDHEN and SYDVKM. The CDR3 loop is CASREGQGTFETQYF. In nucleotides, the CDR3 is TGTGCCAGCAGGGAGGGTCAGGGGACTTTTGAGACCCAGTACTTC.

The chain uses TRBV5-4 and TRBJ2-1; the match to TRBD2 covers 10 bases. CDR1 and CDR2 from the germline V gene are SGHNT and YYREEE (reference sequence). The CDR3 sequence is 16 residues long. V gave up 4 bases and J gave up 4 bases; unmatched junction bases: 8. CDR3 coding DNA: TGTGCCAGCAGCCTCGGACTAGCGGCTTATTACAATGAGCAGTTCTTC. This gives the protein CASSLGLAAYYNEQFF. Complete variable domain (other parts from reference TRBV5-4 and TRBJ2-1): ETGVTQSPTHLIKTRGQQVTLRCSSQSGHNTVSWYQQALGQGPQFIFQYYREEENGRGNFPPRFSGLQFPNYSSELNVNALELDDSALYLCASSLGLAAYYNEQFFGPGTRLTVL.

The CDR3: CASSFGTSGNTGELFF. CDR3 nucleotides: TGTGCCAGCAGCTTTGGGACTAGCGGGAACACCGGGGAGCTGTTTTTT. The rearrangement links TRBV5-4 to TRBJ2-2, with 11 positions matching TRBD2. The junction had 1 base not matched to a gene; V was cut back by 2 bases and J by 1 base. There are 16 residues in the CDR3. The germline CDR1 and CDR2 sequences are SGHNT and YYREEE (reference sequence).

This clone was found once. The chain recombines TRBV10-3 with TRBJ2-7; TRBD1 agrees at 8 bases. The V gene's germline CDR1 is ENHRY and CDR2 SYGVKD. The ends lost 0 bases at V and 3 bases at J; junction bases unmatched: 1. The CDR3 consists of 14 residues. CDR3 sequence (DNA): TGTGCCATCAGTGAGTCAGGACAGGGCTACGAGCAGTACTTC. Translated: CAISESGQGYEQYF.

V gene TRBV7-9 combines with J gene TRBJ2-1; 7 nucleotides line up with TRBD2. The CDR3 has 15 amino acids. The J segment lost 5 bases and the V segment lost 1 base, leaving 5 bases of the junction unmatched. The germline V gene encodes CDR1 SEHNR and CDR2 FQNEAQ (reference sequence). CDR3 region: CASSLGPGLNNEQFF. The CDR3 region has the DNA TGTGCCAGCAGCTTAGGACCGGGACTAAACAATGAGCAGTTCTTC.

V gene TRBV5-4 combines with J gene TRBJ2-5; possible D gene TRBD1, 5 bases. V lost 0 bases, J lost 2 bases, and 8 bases lay in between. Germline assignment: CDR1 SGHNT and CDR2 YYREEE (reference sequence). The CDR3 runs 14 residues. Here the CDR3 DNA reads TGTGCCAGCAGCTTGGGACAGATACAAGAGACCCAGTACTTC. Residues: CASSLGQIQETQYF. Drawing the rest from reference TRBV5-4 and TRBJ2-5, the complete variable domain is ETGVTQSPTHLIKTRGQQVTLRCSSQSGHNTVSWYQQALGQGPQFIFQYYREEENGRGNFPPRFSGLQFPNYSSELNVNALELDDSALYLCASSLGQIQETQYFGPGTRLLVL.

The chain is built from TRBV15 and TRBJ2-7, with D maybe TRBD2 (5 bases). Germline V gives CDR1 LNHNV, CDR2 YYDKDF (reference sequence). This CDR3 spans 13 amino acids. V gave up 1 base and J gave up 7 bases, with 11 bases separating them. Here the CDR3 reads CATSRGLRGEQYF. The CDR3 DNA is TGTGCCACCAGCAGAGGCCTCCGGGGAGAGCAGTACTTC.